These T cell receptor beta chains were read from a single sample in a study of OX40 agonist ivuxolimab in advanced cancers. Profiled with immunoSEQ multiplex PCR; TCRdb holds only in-frame clones, not every one. The sample shows over 65,000 clones, around 84% of them seen only once. The sequences come from CD4+ or CD8+ T cells sorted from blood, collected in a trial of the OX40 agonist ivuxolimab. These TCRs come from an adult with an advanced solid tumor such as melanoma, head and neck, liver or kidney cancer. Each CDR3 is given with its conserved first and last residue. Each record gives: J gene, V gene, D gene, clone size, CDR3 protein, CDR3 DNA. The D gene is left open where the match is weak. Clone size appears in some rows only: once, few, many, or a class for an expanded clone.

J: TRBJ2-1; V: TRBV25-1; D: -; size: -; CDR3: CATVGYNEQFF; DNA: TGTGCCACCGTGGGTTACAATGAGCAGTTCTTC
J: TRBJ2-3; V: TRBV6-6; D: TRBD1; size: -; CDR3: CASTGQPTDTQYF; DNA: TGTGCCAGCACGGGACAGCCCACAGATACGCAGTATTTT
J: TRBJ1-4; V: TRBV6-1; D: TRBD1; size: -; CDR3: CASRRTGGANEKLFF; DNA: TGTGCCAGCAGGAGGACAGGGGGCGCGAATGAAAAACTGTTTTTT
J: TRBJ2-7; V: TRBV5-4; D: -; size: once; CDR3: CASSLRGAYEQYF; DNA: TGTGCCAGCAGCTTGAGAGGGGCCTACGAGCAGTACTTC
J: TRBJ2-2; V: TRBV7-9; D: TRBD2; size: -; CDR3: CASSLLAGATGELFF; DNA: TGTGCCAGCAGTCTACTAGCGGGGGCGACCGGGGAGCTGTTTTTT
J: TRBJ1-2; V: TRBV11-2; D: -; size: -; CDR3: CASSPRGGGGYGYTF; DNA: TGTGCCAGCAGCCCCCGAGGCGGGGGAGGGTATGGCTACACCTTC
J: TRBJ2-4; V: TRBV14; D: -; size: -; CDR3: CASSPGGLAKNIQYF; DNA: TGTGCCAGCAGCCCCGGAGGGCTAGCCAAAAACATTCAGTACTTC
J: TRBJ1-2; V: TRBV11-2; D: TRBD1; size: -; CDR3: CASSLDRGGTGGDYGYTF; DNA: TGTGCCAGCAGCTTAGATCGTGGGGGGACAGGGGGAGACTATGGCTACACCTTC
J: TRBJ2-7; V: TRBV30; D: TRBD2; size: few; CDR3: CARTSGDGYEQYF; DNA: TGTGCCCGGACTAGCGGGGATGGCTACGAGCAGTACTTC
J: TRBJ2-7; V: TRBV6-5; D: -; size: -; CDR3: CASLGGSEQYF; DNA: TGTGCCAGCCTAGGGGGGAGCGAGCAGTACTTC
J: TRBJ1-2; V: TRBV30; D: TRBD1; size: once; CDR3: CAWSVGGGGYTF; DNA: TGTGCCTGGAGTGTAGGGGGCGGTGGCTACACCTTC
J: TRBJ2-5; V: TRBV18; D: -; size: -; CDR3: CASSPRGPGAAQYF; DNA: TGTGCCAGCTCACCAAGGGGGCCGGGGGCGGCCCAGTACTTC
J: TRBJ2-3; V: TRBV27; D: -; size: -; CDR3: CASSRQDTQYF; DNA: TGTGCCAGCTCACGGCAAGATACGCAGTATTTT
J: TRBJ1-3; V: TRBV6-1; D: -; size: -; CDR3: CASIRPSGNTIYF; DNA: TGTGCCAGCATAAGGCCTTCAGGGAACACCATATATTTT
J: TRBJ1-1; V: TRBV19; D: -; size: -; CDR3: CASSSRRPEAFF; DNA: TGTGCCAGTAGTAGCAGGAGACCCGAAGCTTTCTTT
J: TRBJ2-5; V: TRBV7-9; D: -; size: -; CDR3: CASSPLNSGETQYF; DNA: TGTGCCAGCAGCCCCTTGAATAGCGGAGAGACCCAGTACTTC
J: TRBJ1-1; V: TRBV6-1; D: TRBD1; size: -; CDR3: CASSEAYRGASEAFF; DNA: TGTGCCAGCAGTGAAGCCTACAGGGGGGCGAGTGAAGCTTTCTTT
J: TRBJ2-2; V: TRBV11-3; D: -; size: -; CDR3: CASSLDSETPELFF; DNA: TGTGCCAGCAGCTTAGATTCGGAGACTCCCGAGCTGTTTTTT
J: TRBJ2-7; V: TRBV12-2; D: -; size: -; CDR3: CARPAGEASYEQYF; DNA: TGTGCAAGGCCGGCAGGAGAGGCCTCCTACGAGCAGTACTTC
J: TRBJ1-2; V: TRBV29-1; D: -; size: -; CDR3: CSASRERADGYTF; DNA: TGCAGCGCCAGTCGGGAGCGGGCGGATGGCTACACCTTC
J: TRBJ2-1; V: TRBV7-8; D: TRBD2; size: -; CDR3: CASLLRATSGGDEQFF; DNA: TGTGCCAGCCTACTCAGGGCGACTAGCGGGGGGGATGAGCAGTTCTTC
J: TRBJ1-1; V: TRBV5-1; D: -; size: -; CDR3: CASSLGLSLTEAFF; DNA: TGCGCCAGCAGCTTGGGACTCTCCCTCACTGAAGCTTTCTTT
J: TRBJ1-5; V: TRBV6-6; D: -; size: -; CDR3: CASNRESNQPQHF; DNA: TGTGCCAGCAACAGGGAAAGCAATCAGCCCCAGCATTTT
J: TRBJ1-1; V: TRBV5-8; D: -; size: -; CDR3: CASRAQGRDEAFF; DNA: TGTGCCAGCAGGGCCCAGGGGCGGGATGAAGCTTTCTTT
J: TRBJ1-1; V: TRBV27; D: TRBD1; size: -; CDR3: CASRRTGPTEAFF; DNA: TGTGCCAGCAGAAGGACAGGGCCCACTGAAGCTTTCTTT
J: TRBJ2-3; V: TRBV5-4; D: TRBD2; size: -; CDR3: CASSPGLAGPSTDTQYF; DNA: TGTGCCAGCAGCCCCGGACTAGCGGGACCTAGCACAGATACGCAGTATTTT
J: TRBJ2-1; V: TRBV9; D: -; size: -; CDR3: CASSVKGQNYNEQFF; DNA: TGTGCCAGCAGCGTAAAAGGACAGAATTACAATGAGCAGTTCTTC
J: TRBJ2-5; V: TRBV10-2; D: -; size: -; CDR3: CASSESNAGPIQETQYF; DNA: TGCGCCAGCAGTGAGTCGAACGCGGGGCCAATCCAAGAGACCCAGTACTTC
J: TRBJ1-1; V: TRBV6-1; D: -; size: -; CDR3: CASSWGRTEAFF; DNA: TGTGCCAGCAGTTGGGGAAGAACTGAAGCTTTCTTT
J: TRBJ2-7; V: TRBV29-1; D: TRBD2; size: -; CDR3: CSVLKLAGISYEQYF; DNA: TGCAGCGTTCTCAAACTAGCGGGGATCTCCTACGAGCAGTACTTC
J: TRBJ1-2; V: TRBV7-3; D: TRBD1; size: -; CDR3: CASSPPLLRGQGNYGYTF; DNA: TGTGCCAGCAGCCCGCCCCTACTGCGAGGACAGGGGAACTATGGCTACACCTTC
J: TRBJ2-7; V: TRBV29-1; D: TRBD1; size: once; CDR3: CSVEVTGAGEQYF; DNA: TGCAGCGTTGAGGTTACAGGGGCGGGCGAGCAGTACTTC
J: TRBJ2-7; V: TRBV7-2; D: TRBD1; size: -; CDR3: CASSQQGISYEQYF; DNA: TGTGCCAGCAGCCAACAGGGGATCTCCTACGAGCAGTACTTC
J: TRBJ2-7; V: TRBV13; D: -; size: -; CDR3: CASSLNPRAHEQYF; DNA: TGTGCCAGCAGCTTAAACCCCAGGGCCCACGAGCAGTACTTC
J: TRBJ2-7; V: TRBV28; D: -; size: -; CDR3: CASSITASGYEQYF; DNA: TGTGCCAGCTCTATTACGGCTTCCGGCTACGAGCAGTACTTC
J: TRBJ2-7; V: TRBV7-6; D: -; size: -; CDR3: CASSLNGRDNSYEQYF; DNA: TGTGCCAGCAGCTTAAATGGCCGGGACAACTCCTACGAGCAGTACTTC
J: TRBJ1-5; V: TRBV2; D: -; size: once; CDR3: CASSEFVPGTQPQHF; DNA: TGTGCCAGCAGTGAATTCGTCCCAGGAACTCAGCCCCAGCATTTT
J: TRBJ1-2; V: TRBV6-5; D: TRBD1; size: -; CDR3: CASSQGQYYGYTF; DNA: TGTGCCAGCAGCCAGGGACAGTACTATGGCTACACCTTC
J: TRBJ2-1; V: TRBV7-2; D: TRBD2; size: -; CDR3: CASSLKSGLAGGYNEQFF; DNA: TGTGCCAGCAGCTTAAAATCCGGACTAGCGGGGGGGTACAATGAGCAGTTCTTC
J: TRBJ2-7; V: TRBV6-6; D: TRBD1; size: -; CDR3: CASSDSGQDSYEQYF; DNA: TGTGCCAGCAGTGACTCGGGACAGGACTCCTACGAGCAGTACTTC
J: TRBJ2-1; V: TRBV30; D: -; size: -; CDR3: CAWDLPRRGNLLF; DNA: TGTGCCTGGGACCTGCCCAGGAGGGGTAACCTCCTCTTC
J: TRBJ1-6; V: TRBV19; D: -; size: -; CDR3: CASSMESSYNSPLHF; DNA: TGTGCCAGTAGTATGGAGAGCTCCTATAATTCACCCCTCCACTTT
J: TRBJ2-7; V: TRBV27; D: TRBD1; size: -; CDR3: CASRKRQGEFYEQYF; DNA: TGTGCCAGCAGAAAACGACAGGGTGAATTCTACGAGCAGTACTTC
J: TRBJ2-1; V: TRBV9; D: TRBD1; size: once; CDR3: CASSVDPGQPYNEQFF; DNA: TGTGCCAGCAGCGTAGACCCGGGACAGCCGTACAATGAGCAGTTCTTC
J: TRBJ1-6; V: TRBV7-2; D: -; size: -; CDR3: CASSPRVPQISPLHF; DNA: TGTGCCAGCAGCCCGCGGGTACCCCAAATTTCACCCCTCCACTTT
J: TRBJ1-1; V: TRBV29-1; D: -; size: -; CDR3: CSVVRTPGNTEAFF; DNA: TGCAGCGTTGTTCGGACGCCAGGGAACACTGAAGCTTTCTTT
J: TRBJ2-5; V: TRBV6-1; D: TRBD1; size: -; CDR3: CASSGTGPETQYF; DNA: TGTGCCAGCAGTGGGACAGGGCCAGAGACCCAGTACTTC
J: TRBJ1-1; V: TRBV7-9; D: -; size: -; CDR3: CASSLRAGKNTEAFF; DNA: TGTGCCAGCAGCTTACGGGCGGGAAAGAACACTGAAGCTTTCTTT
J: TRBJ1-1; V: TRBV5-1; D: TRBD1; size: -; CDR3: CASSFTLQGDTEAFF; DNA: TGCGCCAGCTCCTTTACCCTACAGGGGGACACTGAAGCTTTCTTT